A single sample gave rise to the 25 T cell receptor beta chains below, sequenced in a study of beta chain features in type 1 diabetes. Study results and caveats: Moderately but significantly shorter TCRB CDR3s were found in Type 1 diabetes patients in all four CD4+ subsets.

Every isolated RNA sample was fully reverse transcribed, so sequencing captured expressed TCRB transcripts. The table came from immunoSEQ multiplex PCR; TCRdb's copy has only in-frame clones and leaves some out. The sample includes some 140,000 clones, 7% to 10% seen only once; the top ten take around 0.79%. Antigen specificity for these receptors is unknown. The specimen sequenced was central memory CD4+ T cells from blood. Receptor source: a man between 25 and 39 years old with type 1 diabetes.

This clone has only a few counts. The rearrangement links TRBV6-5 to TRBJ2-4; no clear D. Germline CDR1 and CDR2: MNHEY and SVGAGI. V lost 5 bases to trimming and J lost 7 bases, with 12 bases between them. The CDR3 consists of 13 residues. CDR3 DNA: TGTGCCAGCAGTGCGGAGCAGAGGAACATTCAGTACTTC. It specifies CASSAEQRNIQYF.

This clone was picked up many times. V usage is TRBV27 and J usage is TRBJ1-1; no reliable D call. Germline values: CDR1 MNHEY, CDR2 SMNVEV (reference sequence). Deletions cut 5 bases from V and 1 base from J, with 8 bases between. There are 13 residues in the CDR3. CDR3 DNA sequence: TGTGCCAGCAGTGCAATAGAGAACACTGAAGCTTTCTTT. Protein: CASSAIENTEAFF.

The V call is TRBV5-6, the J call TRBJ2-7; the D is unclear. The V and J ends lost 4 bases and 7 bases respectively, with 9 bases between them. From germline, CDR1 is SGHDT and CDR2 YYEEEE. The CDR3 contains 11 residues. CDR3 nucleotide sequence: TGTGCCAGCAGCATAAATCGGGAGCAGTACTTC. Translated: CASSINREQYF.

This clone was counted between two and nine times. CDR3 sequence (DNA): TGTGCCAGCAGTCGAGCAGGGAACTATGGCTACACCTTC. Residues: CASSRAGNYGYTF. The V gene is TRBV27, the J gene TRBJ1-2, with D perhaps TRBD1 (5 bases). This CDR3 is 13 amino acids long. Trimming stripped 5 bases from V and 2 bases from J, with 9 bases between. Germline V lookup: CDR1 MNHEY, CDR2 SMNVEV (reference sequence).

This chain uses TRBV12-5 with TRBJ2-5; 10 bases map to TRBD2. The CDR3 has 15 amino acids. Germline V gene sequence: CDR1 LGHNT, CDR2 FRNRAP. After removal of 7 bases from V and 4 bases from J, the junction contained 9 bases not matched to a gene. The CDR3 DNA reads TGTGCTAGTGCTCAATCAAGCGGGGGGGGAGAGACCCAGTACTTC. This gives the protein CASAQSSGGGETQYF.

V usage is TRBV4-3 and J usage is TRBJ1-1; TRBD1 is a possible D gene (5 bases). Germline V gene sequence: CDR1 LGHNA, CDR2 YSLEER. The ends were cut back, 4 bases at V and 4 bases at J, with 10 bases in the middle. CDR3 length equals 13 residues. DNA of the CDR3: TGCGCCAGCAGCCCCTCGGGGGGCACTGAAGCTTTCTTT. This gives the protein CASSPSGGTEAFF.

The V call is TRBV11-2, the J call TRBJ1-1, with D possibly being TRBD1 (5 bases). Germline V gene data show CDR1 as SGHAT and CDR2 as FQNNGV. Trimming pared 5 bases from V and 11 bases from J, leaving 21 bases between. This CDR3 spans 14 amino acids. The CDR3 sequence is CASSPRGGLISAFF. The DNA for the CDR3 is TGTGCCAGCAGCCCAAGGGGAGGGTTGATATCGGCTTTCTTT.

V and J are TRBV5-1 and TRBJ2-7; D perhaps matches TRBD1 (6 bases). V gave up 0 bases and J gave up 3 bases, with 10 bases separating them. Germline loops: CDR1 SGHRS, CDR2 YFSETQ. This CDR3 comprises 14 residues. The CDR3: CASSLESGVYEQYF. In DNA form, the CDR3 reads TGCGCCAGCAGCTTGGAGTCAGGGGTCTACGAGCAGTACTTC.

The CDR3 is CASSSMGGRETQYF. The CDR3 coding sequence is TGTGCCAGCAGCTCCATGGGGGGGAGGGAGACCCAGTACTTC. The genes are TRBV7-8 and TRBJ2-5; 7 bases map to TRBD2. The V gene end was trimmed by 4 bases and the J gene end by 5 bases; junction bases not matched to a gene: 7. Germline V lookup: CDR1 SGHVS, CDR2 FQNEAQ. The length of the CDR3 is 14 residues.

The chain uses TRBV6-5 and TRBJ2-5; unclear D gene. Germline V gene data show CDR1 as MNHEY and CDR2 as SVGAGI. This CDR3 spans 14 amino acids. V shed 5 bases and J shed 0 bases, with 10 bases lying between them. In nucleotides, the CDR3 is TGTGCCAGCAGTCATCGACGGGACCAAGAGACCCAGTACTTC. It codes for CASSHRRDQETQYF.

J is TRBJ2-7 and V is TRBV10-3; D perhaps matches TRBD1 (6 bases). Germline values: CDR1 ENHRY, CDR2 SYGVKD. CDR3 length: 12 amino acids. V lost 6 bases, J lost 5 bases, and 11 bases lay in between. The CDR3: CAISLRQDEQYF. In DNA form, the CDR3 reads TGTGCCATCAGCCTTAGACAGGACGAGCAGTACTTC.

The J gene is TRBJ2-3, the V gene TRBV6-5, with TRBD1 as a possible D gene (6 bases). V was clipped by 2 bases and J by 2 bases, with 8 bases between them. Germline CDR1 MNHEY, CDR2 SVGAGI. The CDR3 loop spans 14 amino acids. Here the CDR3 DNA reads TGTGCCAGCAGTTACATGGGGGCCACAGATACGCAGTATTTT. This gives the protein CASSYMGATDTQYF.

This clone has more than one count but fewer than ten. Here the CDR3 DNA reads TGTGCCAGCCGAAAAGACGGGTCCTACGAGCAGTACTTC. Its translation: CASRKDGSYEQYF. This chain connects TRBV27 to TRBJ2-7; D gene unclear. CDR3 length: 13 residues. The V and J ends lost 8 bases and 1 base respectively, with 12 bases between them. Germline V gives CDR1 MNHEY, CDR2 SMNVEV (reference sequence).

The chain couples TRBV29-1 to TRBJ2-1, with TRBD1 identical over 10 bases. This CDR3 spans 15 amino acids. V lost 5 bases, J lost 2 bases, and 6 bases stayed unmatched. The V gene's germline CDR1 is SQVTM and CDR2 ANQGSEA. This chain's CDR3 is CSVPTGGSPYNEQFF. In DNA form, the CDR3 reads TGCAGCGTTCCGACAGGGGGCTCCCCCTACAATGAGCAGTTCTTC.

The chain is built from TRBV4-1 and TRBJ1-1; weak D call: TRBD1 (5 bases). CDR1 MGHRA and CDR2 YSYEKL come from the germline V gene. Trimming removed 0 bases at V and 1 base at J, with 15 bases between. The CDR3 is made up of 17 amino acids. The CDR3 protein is CASSQDRSAGPNTEAFF. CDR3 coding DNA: TGCGCCAGCAGCCAAGATCGCTCGGCAGGGCCGAACACTGAAGCTTTCTTT.

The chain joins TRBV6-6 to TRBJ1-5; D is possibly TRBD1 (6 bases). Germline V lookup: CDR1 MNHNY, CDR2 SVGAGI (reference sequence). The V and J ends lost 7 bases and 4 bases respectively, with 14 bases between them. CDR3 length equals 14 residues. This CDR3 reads CASIPQGENQPQHF. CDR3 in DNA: TGTGCCAGCATTCCACAGGGAGAAAATCAGCCCCAGCATTTT.

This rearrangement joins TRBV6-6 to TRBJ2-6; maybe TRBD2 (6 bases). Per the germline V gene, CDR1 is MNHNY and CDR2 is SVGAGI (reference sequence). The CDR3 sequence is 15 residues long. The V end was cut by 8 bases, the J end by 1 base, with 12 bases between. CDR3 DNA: TGTGCCAGCGCCGAGAGCGGGTCTGGGGCCAACGTCCTGACTTTC. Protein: CASAESGSGANVLTF.

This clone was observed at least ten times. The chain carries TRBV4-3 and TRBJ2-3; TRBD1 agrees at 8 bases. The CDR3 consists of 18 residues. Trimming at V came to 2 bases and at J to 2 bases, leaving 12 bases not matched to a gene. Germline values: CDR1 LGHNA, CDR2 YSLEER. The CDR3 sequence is CASSQQPWTGFDTDTQYF. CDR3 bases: TGCGCCAGCAGCCAACAACCATGGACAGGGTTTGACACAGATACGCAGTATTTT.

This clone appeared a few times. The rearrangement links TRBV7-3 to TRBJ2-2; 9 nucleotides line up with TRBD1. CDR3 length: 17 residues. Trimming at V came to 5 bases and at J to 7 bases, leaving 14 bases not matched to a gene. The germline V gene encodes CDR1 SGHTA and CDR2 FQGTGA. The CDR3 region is CASSLNRDRADIGELFF. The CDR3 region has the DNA TGTGCCAGCAGCCTGAACCGGGACAGGGCTGATATCGGGGAGCTGTTTTTT.

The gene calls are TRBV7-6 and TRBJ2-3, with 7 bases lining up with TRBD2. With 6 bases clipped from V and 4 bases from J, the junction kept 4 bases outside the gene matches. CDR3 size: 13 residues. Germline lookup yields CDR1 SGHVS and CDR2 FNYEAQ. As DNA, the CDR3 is TGTGCCAGCAGTAGACGGGGGGCAGATACGCAGTATTTT. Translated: CASSRRGADTQYF.

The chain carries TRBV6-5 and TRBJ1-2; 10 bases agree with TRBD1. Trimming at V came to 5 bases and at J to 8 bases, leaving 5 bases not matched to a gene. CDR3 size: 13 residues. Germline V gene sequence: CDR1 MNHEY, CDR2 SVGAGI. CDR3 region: CASSPWDRGGYTF. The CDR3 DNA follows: TGTGCCAGCAGTCCCTGGGACAGGGGCGGCTACACCTTC.

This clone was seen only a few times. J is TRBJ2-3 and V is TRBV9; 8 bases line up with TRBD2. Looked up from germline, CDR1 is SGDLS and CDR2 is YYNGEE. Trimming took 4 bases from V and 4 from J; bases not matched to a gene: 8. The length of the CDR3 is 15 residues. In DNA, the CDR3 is TGTGCCAGCAGCTCCCTTAGCGGGACCGCAGATACGCAGTATTTT. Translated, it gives CASSSLSGTADTQYF.

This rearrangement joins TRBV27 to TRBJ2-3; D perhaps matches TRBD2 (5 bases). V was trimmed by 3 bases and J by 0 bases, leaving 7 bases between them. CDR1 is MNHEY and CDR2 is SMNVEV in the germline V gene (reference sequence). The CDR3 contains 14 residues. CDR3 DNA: TGTGCCAGCAGTTTCCGGGATAGCACAGATACGCAGTATTTT. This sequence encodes CASSFRDSTDTQYF.

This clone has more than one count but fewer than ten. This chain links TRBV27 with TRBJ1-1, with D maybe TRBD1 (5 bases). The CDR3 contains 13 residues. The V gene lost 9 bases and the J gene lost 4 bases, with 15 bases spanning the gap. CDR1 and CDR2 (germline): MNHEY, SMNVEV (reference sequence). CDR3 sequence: CASRLVGRTEAFF. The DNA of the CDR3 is TGTGCCAGTAGGCTGGTGGGGCGCACTGAAGCTTTCTTT.

CDR3 protein: CATGTENQPQHF. The CDR3 bases are TGTGCCACAGGGACAGAGAATCAGCCCCAGCATTTT. The J gene is TRBJ1-5, the V gene TRBV28, with 7 nucleotides matching TRBD1. CDR3 length: 12 amino acids. V shed 10 bases and J 4 bases; nucleotides not matched to a gene: 4. CDR1 and CDR2 from the germline V gene are MDHEN and SYDVKM.